The entry below gives a single T cell receptor beta chain sequence along with its context. Its antigen remains unknown. The protocol was immunoSEQ multiplex PCR, while the TCRdb copy is restricted to in-frame clones and leaves out a portion. This sample has 55,000 to 65,000 clones; approximately 80% occur once, and the top ten carry 4.5% to 5%. The entry originates in a study of T cell responses to AZD1222 COVID-19 vaccine. Whole-study findings and limits: CD4 TCRs associated with vaccination spanned spike, dominating at 160-218 and 743-854. When two AZD1222 doses had been given, Spike-specific TCR breadth and depth rose. Baseline antibody screening turned up just a handful of seropositive AZD1222 recipients.

Recipients boosted at about 4 weeks or about 12 weeks are pooled. The germline V gene has CDR1 SQVTM and CDR2 ANQGSEA. V was shortened by 7 bases and J by 0 bases, with 16 bases between the two germline ends. This CDR3 has 14 residues. The material was peripheral blood, obtained 28 days after the second AZD1222 dose. The origin of this receptor is an adult who received the AZD1222 COVID-19 vaccine. The chain is built from TRBV29-1 and TRBJ2-7, with D maybe TRBD1 (6 bases). The CDR3 protein is CSATQGASSYEQYF. Here the CDR3 DNA reads TGCAGCGCGACACAGGGTGCGAGCTCCTACGAGCAGTACTTC.